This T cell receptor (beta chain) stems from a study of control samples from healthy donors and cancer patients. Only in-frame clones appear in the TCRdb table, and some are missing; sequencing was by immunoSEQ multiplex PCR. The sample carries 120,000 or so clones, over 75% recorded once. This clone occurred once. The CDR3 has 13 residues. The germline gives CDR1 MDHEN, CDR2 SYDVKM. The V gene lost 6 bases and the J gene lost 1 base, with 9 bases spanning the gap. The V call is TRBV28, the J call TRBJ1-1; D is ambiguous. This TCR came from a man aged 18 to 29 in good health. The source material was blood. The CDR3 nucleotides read TGTGCCAGCAGCCCACCCCAGAACACTGAAGCTTTCTTT. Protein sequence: CASSPPQNTEAFF.